What follows are 16 T cell receptor beta chains derived from one specimen sequenced in a study of shared clonotypes between healthy human individuals. TCRdb keeps only in-frame clones here, not all; method: immunoSEQ multiplex PCR. Of about 600,000 clones listed, about 80% are singletons. The specimen sequenced was PBMCs. The receptors shown here come from a woman in her forties in good health. Some clones in this sample may be carry-over from other donors' samples.

V is TRBV9 and J is TRBJ1-4; D ambiguous. Trimming removed 4 bases at V and 7 bases at J, with 14 bases between. CDR3 size: 14 residues. Germline values: CDR1 SGDLS, CDR2 YYNGEE. The CDR3 bases are TGTGCCAGCAGCCCAACGGGGTCCCTTGAAAAACTGTTTTTT. Translated: CASSPTGSLEKLFF.

This chain links TRBV28 with TRBJ2-7; no firm D call. The CDR3 runs to 11 residues. V dropped 6 bases and J dropped 6 bases, with 9 bases sitting between them. From germline, CDR1 is MDHEN and CDR2 SYDVKM. The CDR3 nucleotides read TGTGCCAGCAGCTACGGTATCGAGCAGTACTTC. Amino acids: CASSYGIEQYF.

This sequence joins TRBV7-9 and TRBJ2-7; TRBD2 matches at 12 bases. This CDR3 has 15 residues. Germline V lookup: CDR1 SEHNR, CDR2 FQNEAQ (reference sequence). V lost 5 bases to trimming and J lost 3 bases; unmatched junction nucleotides: 5. In nucleotides, the CDR3 is TGTGCCAGCAGCCCTAGGACTAGCGGGAACTACGAGCAGTACTTC. Residues: CASSPRTSGNYEQYF.

This clone was seen once. The chain uses TRBV9 and TRBJ2-7, with D possibly matching TRBD1 (5 bases). The CDR3 totals 14 residues. The V gene lost 0 bases and the J gene lost 6 bases, with 13 bases spanning the gap. Per the germline V gene, CDR1 is SGDLS and CDR2 is YYNGEE. DNA of the CDR3: TGTGCCAGCAGCGTAGAGCCAGGGTTTCGCGAGCAGTACTTC. Translating it yields CASSVEPGFREQYF. The entire variable domain, with the rest obtained from reference TRBV9 and TRBJ2-7, is as follows: DSGVTQTPKHLITATGQRVTLRCSPRSGDLSVYWYQQSLDQGLQFLIQYYNGEERAKGNILERFSAQQFPDLHSELNLSSLELGDSALYFCASSVEPGFREQYFGPGTRLTVT.

This clone came up once. J is TRBJ2-7 and V is TRBV29-1, with D possibly being TRBD1 or TRBD2 (5 bases each). Germline CDR1 SQVTM, CDR2 ANQGSEA. CDR3 length: 14 residues. The V end lost 7 bases, the J end lost 0 bases, and 16 bases lay between the germline ends. CDR3 bases: TGCAGCGGGGGTGGGGGACGCAGCTCCTACGAGCAGTACTTC. Amino acid sequence: CSGGGGRSSYEQYF.

The CDR3 region is CASSRGGNVNTEAFF. The CDR3 bases are TGTGCCAGCAGCCGAGGGGGGAATGTGAACACTGAAGCTTTCTTT. The chain employs TRBV13 and TRBJ1-1, with D possibly matching TRBD1 (6 bases). The CDR3 runs 15 residues. The V gene lost 5 bases and the J gene lost 0 bases, with 13 bases spanning the gap. The germline CDR1 and CDR2 sequences are PRHDT and FYEKMQ (reference sequence).

The V call is TRBV7-9, the J call TRBJ1-2, with D unclear. Germline V gene sequence: CDR1 SEHNR, CDR2 FQNEAQ (reference sequence). Trimming removed 1 base at V and 5 bases at J, with 8 bases between. The CDR3 runs to 13 residues. The CDR3 DNA reads as TGTGCCAGCAGCTTAGACGGAGATTATGGCTACACCTTC. It specifies CASSLDGDYGYTF.

This clone was recorded once. The V call is TRBV7-9, the J call TRBJ1-2, with a tentative D call TRBD1 (6 bases). The CDR3 is 14 residues long. V lost 3 bases and J 0 bases, leaving 8 bases between the germline ends. Germline V gives CDR1 SEHNR, CDR2 FQNEAQ (reference sequence). The DNA of the CDR3 is TGTGCCAGCAGCTTTACAGGGACTAACTATGGCTACACCTTC. Translation: CASSFTGTNYGYTF. Variable domain in full (rest from reference TRBV7-9 and TRBJ1-2): DTGVSQNPRHKITKRGQNVTFRCDPISEHNRLYWYRQTLGQGPEFLTYFQNEAQLEKSRLLSDRFSAERPKGSFSTLEIQRTEQGDSAMYLCASSFTGTNYGYTFGSGTRLTVV.

With regard to this clone: The junction departs from germline at one end; a sequencing error may be responsible. The chain carries TRBV19 and TRBJ2-1; 10 nucleotides align to TRBD2. Germline V gene lookup returns CDR1 LNHDA and CDR2 SQIVND (reference sequence). The CDR3 is 14 residues long. The CDR3 protein is CASSIDSRLAGVLF. Here the CDR3 DNA reads TGTGCCAGTAGTATAGATAGCCGCCTAGCGGGAGTCCTCTTC.

This clone occurred once. This is likely an artifact of a read error, given a far larger clone one base away. V and J are TRBV7-7 and TRBJ2-1; 10 positions agree with TRBD2. Losses at the gene ends were 4 bases for V and 7 bases for J; bases not matched to a gene: 1. Germline-derived CDR1 and CDR2 are SSHAT and FNYEAQ (reference sequence). CDR3 length: 13 amino acids. Here the CDR3 DNA reads TGTGCCAGCAGCTCGGGACTAGCGAATGAGCAGTTCTTC. Protein: CASSSGLANEQFF.

The sample holds a few counts of this clone. This probably arose from a read error, given a far larger clone one base away. J is TRBJ1-1 and V is TRBV10-3; D remains ambiguous. Germline V gives CDR1 ENHRY, CDR2 SYGVKD. Trimming took off 0 bases at V and 5 bases at J, with 13 bases between the two ends. This CDR3 has 15 amino acids. CDR3 in amino acids: CAISESIQRGTEAFF. The CDR3 region has the DNA TGTGCCATCAGTGAGTCAATACAGAGAGGGACTGAAGCTTTCTTT.

This chain links TRBV7-6 with TRBJ2-5, with 12 bases that match TRBD2. Germline CDR1 and CDR2: SGHVS and FNYEAQ. V lost 5 bases, J lost 4 bases, and 11 bases stayed unmatched. This CDR3 is built from 17 residues. Here the CDR3 DNA reads TGTGCCAGCAGCCACCGCGCTAGCGGGAGGGTCGGAGAGACCCAGTACTTC. Its protein is CASSHRASGRVGETQYF.

This chain links TRBV11-2 with TRBJ2-7; D is unclear. From germline, CDR1 is SGHAT and CDR2 FQNNGV. Trimming removed 1 base at V and 4 bases at J, with 11 bases between. The CDR3 spans 14 residues. CDR3 sequence (DNA): TGTGCCAGCAGCTTAGGCGCCACCCCTTACGAGCAGTACTTC. Translated, it gives CASSLGATPYEQYF.

Comment on this clone: Other nucleotide sequences from this sample produce the same CDR3. V and J are TRBV28 and TRBJ1-1; maybe TRBD1 (5 bases). The CDR3 runs 13 residues. The germline V gene encodes CDR1 MDHEN and CDR2 SYDVKM. The germline V and J ends were trimmed by 7 bases and 1 base, with 10 bases remaining between them. Here the CDR3 reads CASKGRANTEAFF. The CDR3 DNA is TGTGCCAGCAAAGGCAGGGCGAACACTGAAGCTTTCTTT.

The CDR3 here is CASAFTPRGNYTF. As DNA, the CDR3 is TGTGCCAGCGCTTTCACCCCCAGGGGAAACTACACCTTC. The gene calls are TRBV7-6 and TRBJ1-2; a weak D match, TRBD1 (6 bases). Per the germline V gene, CDR1 is SGHVS and CDR2 is FNYEAQ. Between the trimmed V and J ends, which lost 8 bases and 10 bases, there was a span of 20 bases. The CDR3 covers 13 residues.

The chain joins TRBV25-1 to TRBJ2-2, with 10 bases lining up with TRBD1. The V gene's germline CDR1 is MGHDK and CDR2 SYGVNS. The V and J ends lost 10 bases and 5 bases, in that order; junction bases with no gene match: 7. The CDR3 has 14 amino acids. The CDR3 loop reads CATTTGGRTGELFF. The CDR3 bases are TGTGCCACCACGACAGGGGGCAGGACCGGGGAGCTGTTTTTT. The full variable domain, with the rest looked up from reference TRBV25-1 and TRBJ2-2, is EADIYQTPRYLVIGTGKKITLECSQTMGHDKMYWYQQDPGMELHLIHYSYGVNSTEKGDLSSESTVSRIRTEHFPLTLESARPSHTSQYLCATTTGGRTGELFFGEGSRLTVL.